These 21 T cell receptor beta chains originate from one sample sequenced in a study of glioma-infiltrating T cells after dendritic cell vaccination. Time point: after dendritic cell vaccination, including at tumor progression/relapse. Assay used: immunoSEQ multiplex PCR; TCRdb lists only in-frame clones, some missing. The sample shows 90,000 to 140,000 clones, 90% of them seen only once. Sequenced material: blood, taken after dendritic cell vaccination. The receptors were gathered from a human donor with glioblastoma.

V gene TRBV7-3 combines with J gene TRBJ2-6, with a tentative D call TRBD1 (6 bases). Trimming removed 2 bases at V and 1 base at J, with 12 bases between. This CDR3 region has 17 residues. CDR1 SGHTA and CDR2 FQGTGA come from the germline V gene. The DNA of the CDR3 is TGTGCCAGCAGCTTACGGGACACAAAATCTGGGGCCAACGTCCTGACTTTC. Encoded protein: CASSLRDTKSGANVLTF.

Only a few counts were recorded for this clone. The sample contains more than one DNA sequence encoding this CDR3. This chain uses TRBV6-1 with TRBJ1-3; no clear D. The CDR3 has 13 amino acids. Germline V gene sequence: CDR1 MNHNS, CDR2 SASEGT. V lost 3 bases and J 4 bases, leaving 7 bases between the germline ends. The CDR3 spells CASSEGRGNTIYF. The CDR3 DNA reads TGTGCCAGCAGTGAGGGCAGAGGAAACACCATATATTTT.

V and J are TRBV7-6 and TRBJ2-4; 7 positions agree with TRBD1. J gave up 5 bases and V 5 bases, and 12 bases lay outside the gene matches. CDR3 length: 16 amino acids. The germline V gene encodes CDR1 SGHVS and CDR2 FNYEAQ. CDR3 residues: CASSPEQTGLENIQYF. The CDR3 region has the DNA TGTGCCAGCAGCCCGGAACAGACAGGGCTCGAAAACATTCAGTACTTC.

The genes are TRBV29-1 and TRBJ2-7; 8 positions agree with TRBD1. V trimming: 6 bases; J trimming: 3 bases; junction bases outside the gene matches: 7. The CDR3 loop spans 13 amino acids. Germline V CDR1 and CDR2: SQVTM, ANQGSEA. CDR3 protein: CSVGQGRHYEQYF. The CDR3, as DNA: TGCAGCGTCGGACAGGGAAGGCACTACGAGCAGTACTTC.

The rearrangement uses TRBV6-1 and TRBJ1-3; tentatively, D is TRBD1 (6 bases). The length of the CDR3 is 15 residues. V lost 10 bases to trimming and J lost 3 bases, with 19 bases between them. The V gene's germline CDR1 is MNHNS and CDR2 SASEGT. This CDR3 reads CAIRGFAGLGNTIYF. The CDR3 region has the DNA TGTGCCATCAGGGGATTTGCGGGCCTTGGAAACACCATATATTTT.

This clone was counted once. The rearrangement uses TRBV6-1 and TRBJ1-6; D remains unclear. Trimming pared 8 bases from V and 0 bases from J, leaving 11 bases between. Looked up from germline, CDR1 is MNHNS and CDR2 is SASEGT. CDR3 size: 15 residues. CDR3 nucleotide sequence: TGTGCCAGCCACTCCCCCGCCTCCTATAATTCACCCCTCCACTTT. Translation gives CASHSPASYNSPLHF.

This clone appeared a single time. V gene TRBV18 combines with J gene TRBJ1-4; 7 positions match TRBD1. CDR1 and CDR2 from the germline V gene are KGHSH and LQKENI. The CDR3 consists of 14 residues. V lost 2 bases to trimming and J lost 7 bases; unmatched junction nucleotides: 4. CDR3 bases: TGTGCCAGCTCACCAGAGGGGGCGGGTGAAAAACTGTTTTTT. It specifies CASSPEGAGEKLFF.

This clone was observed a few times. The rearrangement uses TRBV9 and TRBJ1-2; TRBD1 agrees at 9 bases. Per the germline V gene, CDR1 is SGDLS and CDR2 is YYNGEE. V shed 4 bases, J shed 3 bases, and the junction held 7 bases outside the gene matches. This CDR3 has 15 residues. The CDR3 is CASSSSTGGDYGYTF. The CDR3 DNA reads TGTGCCAGCAGCTCATCGACAGGGGGAGACTATGGCTACACCTTC.

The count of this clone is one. The CDR3 loop is CASSETGGLAKNIQYF. In DNA, the CDR3 is TGTGCCAGCAGCGAGACAGGGGGCCTAGCCAAAAACATTCAGTACTTC. The chain links TRBV9 to TRBJ2-4; 10 nucleotides agree with TRBD1. Germline V gene lookup returns CDR1 SGDLS and CDR2 YYNGEE. V was clipped by 3 bases and J by 0 bases; unmatched bases: 3. The CDR3 is made up of 16 amino acids.

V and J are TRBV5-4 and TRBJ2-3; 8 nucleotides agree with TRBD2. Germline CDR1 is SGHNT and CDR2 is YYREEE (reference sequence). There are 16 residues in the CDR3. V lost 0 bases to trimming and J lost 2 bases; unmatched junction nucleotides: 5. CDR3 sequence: CASSLAGRGVTDTQYF. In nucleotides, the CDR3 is TGTGCCAGCAGCTTGGCCGGGCGGGGGGTCACAGATACGCAGTATTTT.

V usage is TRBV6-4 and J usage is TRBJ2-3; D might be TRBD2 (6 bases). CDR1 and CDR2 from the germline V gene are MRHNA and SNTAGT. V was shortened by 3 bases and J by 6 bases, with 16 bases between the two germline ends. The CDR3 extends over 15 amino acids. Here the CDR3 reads CASSDSPGGLDTQYF. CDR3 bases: TGTGCCAGCAGTGATTCCCCCGGGGGTCTCGATACGCAGTATTTT.

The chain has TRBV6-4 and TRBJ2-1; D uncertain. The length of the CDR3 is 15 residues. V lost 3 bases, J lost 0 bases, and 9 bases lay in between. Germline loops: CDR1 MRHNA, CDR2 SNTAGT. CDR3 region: CASSDSFSSYNEQFF. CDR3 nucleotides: TGTGCCAGCAGTGATAGCTTTTCCTCCTACAATGAGCAGTTCTTC.

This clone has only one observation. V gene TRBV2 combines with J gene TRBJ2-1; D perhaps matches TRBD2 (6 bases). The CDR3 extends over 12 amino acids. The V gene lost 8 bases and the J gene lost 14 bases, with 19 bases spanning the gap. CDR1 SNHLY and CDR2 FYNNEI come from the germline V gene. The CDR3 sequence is CASFLTRDLEFF. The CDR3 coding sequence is TGTGCCAGCTTCTTAACGCGGGACTTGGAGTTCTTC.

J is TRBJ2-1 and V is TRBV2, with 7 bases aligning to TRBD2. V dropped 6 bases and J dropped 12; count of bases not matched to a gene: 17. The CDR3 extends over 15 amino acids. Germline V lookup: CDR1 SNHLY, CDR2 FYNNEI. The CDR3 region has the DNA TGTGCCAGCAGGCAACCGGGAGGATGGGACCTACGGCAGTTCTTC. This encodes CASRQPGGWDLRQFF.

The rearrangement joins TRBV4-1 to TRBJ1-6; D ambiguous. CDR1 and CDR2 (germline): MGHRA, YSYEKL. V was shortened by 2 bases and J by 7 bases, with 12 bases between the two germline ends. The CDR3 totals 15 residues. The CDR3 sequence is CASSQPFSGNSPLHF. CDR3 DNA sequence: TGCGCCAGCAGCCAACCTTTTTCCGGGAATTCACCCCTCCACTTT.

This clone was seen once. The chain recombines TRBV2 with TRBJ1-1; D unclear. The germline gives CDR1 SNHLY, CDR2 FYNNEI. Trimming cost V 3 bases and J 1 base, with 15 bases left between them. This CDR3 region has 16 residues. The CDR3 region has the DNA TGTGCCAGCAGTGACGTGGCAGACTTAACGAACACTGAAGCTTTCTTT. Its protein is CASSDVADLTNTEAFF.

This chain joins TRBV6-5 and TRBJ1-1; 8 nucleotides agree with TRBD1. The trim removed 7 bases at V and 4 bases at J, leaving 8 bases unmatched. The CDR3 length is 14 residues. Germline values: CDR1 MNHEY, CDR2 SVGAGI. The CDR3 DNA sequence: TGTGCCAGCACCGTGACAGGGGCGGGCACTGAAGCTTTCTTT. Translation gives CASTVTGAGTEAFF.

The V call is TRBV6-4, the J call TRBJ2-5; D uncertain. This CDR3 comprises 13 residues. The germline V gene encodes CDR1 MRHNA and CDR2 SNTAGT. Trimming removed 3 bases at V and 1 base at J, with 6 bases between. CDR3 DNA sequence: TGTGCCAGCAGTGAGCGGCCCCAAGAGACCCAGTACTTC. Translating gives CASSERPQETQYF.

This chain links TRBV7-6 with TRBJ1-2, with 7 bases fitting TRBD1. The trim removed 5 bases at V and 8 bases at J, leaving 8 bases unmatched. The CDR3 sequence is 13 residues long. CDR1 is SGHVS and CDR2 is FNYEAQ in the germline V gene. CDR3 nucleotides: TGTGCCAGCAGCCCCAGACAGGGCGAGGGCTACACCTTC. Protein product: CASSPRQGEGYTF.

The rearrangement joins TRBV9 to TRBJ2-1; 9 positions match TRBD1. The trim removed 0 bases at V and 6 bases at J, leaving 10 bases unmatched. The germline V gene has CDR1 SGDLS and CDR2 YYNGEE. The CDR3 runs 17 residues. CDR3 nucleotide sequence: TGTGCCAGCAGCGTAGCTTTGGGACAGGGAGGCCCCAATGAGCAGTTCTTC. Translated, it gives CASSVALGQGGPNEQFF.

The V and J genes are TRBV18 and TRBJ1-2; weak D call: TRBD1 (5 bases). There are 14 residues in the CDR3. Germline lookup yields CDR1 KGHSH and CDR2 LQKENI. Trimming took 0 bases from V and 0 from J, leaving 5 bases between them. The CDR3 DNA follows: TGTGCCAGCTCACCACCAGGGGCTAACTATGGCTACACCTTC. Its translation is CASSPPGANYGYTF.